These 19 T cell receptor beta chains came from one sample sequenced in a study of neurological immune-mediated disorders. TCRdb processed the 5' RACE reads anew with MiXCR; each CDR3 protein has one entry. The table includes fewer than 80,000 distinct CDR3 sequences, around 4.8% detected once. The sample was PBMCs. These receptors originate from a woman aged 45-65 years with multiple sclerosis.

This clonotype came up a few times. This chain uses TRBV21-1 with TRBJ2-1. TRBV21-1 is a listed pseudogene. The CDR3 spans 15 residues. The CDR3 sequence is CASSFRPPSYNEQFF. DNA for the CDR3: TGTGCCAGCAGCTTTCGGCCACCCTCCTACAATGAGCAGTTCTTC.

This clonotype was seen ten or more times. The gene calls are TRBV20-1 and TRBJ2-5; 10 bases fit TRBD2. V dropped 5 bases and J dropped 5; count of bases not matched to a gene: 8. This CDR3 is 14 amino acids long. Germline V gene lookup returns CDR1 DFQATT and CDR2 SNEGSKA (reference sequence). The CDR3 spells CSAYSGGFPETQYF. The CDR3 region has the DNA TGCAGTGCTTATAGCGGGGGGTTCCCGGAGACCCAGTACTTC.

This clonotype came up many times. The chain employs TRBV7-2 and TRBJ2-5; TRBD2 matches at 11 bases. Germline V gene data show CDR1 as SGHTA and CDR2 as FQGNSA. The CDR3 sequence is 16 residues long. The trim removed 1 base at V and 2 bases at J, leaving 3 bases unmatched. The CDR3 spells CASSLGVAGGQETQYF. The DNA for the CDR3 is TGTGCCAGCAGCTTAGGAGTAGCGGGGGGGCAAGAGACCCAGTACTTC.

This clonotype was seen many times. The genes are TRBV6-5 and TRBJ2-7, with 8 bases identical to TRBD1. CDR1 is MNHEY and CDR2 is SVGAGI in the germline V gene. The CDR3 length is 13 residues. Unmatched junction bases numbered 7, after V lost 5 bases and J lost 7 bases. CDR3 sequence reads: CASSVGQGGEQYF. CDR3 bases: TGTGCCAGCAGTGTCGGACAGGGTGGAGAGCAGTACTTC.

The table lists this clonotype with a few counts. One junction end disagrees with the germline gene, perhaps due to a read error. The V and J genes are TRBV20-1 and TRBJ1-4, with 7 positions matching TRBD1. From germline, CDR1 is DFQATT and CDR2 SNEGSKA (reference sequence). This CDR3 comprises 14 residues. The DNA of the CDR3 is TGCAGTGCTAGGTCGGGACAGCATAATGACAAACTGTTTTTT. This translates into CSARSGQHNDKLFF.

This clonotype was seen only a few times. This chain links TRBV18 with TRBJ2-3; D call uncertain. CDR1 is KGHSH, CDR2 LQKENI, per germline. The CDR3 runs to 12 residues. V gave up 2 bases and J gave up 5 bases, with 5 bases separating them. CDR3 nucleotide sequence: TGTGCCAGCTCACCATCAGTAGATACGCAGTATTTT. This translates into CASSPSVDTQYF.

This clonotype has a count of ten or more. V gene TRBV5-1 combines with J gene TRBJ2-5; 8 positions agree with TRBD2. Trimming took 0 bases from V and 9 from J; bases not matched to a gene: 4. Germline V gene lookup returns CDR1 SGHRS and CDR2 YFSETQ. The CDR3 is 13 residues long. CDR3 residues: CASSLVPGGAQYF. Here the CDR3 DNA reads TGCGCCAGCAGCTTGGTTCCCGGGGGGGCCCAGTACTTC.

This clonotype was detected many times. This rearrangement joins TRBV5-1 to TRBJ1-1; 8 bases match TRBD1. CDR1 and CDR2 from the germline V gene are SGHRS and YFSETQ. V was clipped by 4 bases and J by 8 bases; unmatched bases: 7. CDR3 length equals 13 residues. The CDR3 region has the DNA TGCGCCAGCAGCGTATATACAGGGGGAGAAGCTTTCTTT. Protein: CASSVYTGGEAFF.

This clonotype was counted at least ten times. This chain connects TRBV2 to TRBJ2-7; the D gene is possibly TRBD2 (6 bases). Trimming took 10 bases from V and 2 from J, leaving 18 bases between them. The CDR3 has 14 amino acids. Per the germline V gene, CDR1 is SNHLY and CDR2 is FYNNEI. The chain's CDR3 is CATSSGASPYEQYV. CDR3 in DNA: TGTGCCACAAGTTCGGGAGCCTCTCCCTACGAGCAGTACGTC.

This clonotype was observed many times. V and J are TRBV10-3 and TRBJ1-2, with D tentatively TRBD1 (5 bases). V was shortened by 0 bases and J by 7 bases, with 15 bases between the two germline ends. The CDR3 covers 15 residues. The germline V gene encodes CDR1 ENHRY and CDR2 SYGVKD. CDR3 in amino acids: CAISESGRGNSGYTF. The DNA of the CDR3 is TGTGCCATCAGTGAGTCGGGAAGGGGCAATTCTGGCTACACCTTC.

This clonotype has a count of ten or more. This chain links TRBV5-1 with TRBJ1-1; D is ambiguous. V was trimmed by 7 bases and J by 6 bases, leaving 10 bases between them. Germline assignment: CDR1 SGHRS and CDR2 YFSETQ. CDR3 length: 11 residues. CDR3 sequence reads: CASPCISEAFF. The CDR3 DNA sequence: TGCGCCAGCCCCTGTATCTCTGAAGCTTTCTTT.

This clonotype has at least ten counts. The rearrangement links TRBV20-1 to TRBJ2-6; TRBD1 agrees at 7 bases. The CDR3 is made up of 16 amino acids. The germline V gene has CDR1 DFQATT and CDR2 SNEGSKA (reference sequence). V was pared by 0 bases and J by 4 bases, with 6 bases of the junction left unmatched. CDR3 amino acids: CSARDNRGQGANVLTF. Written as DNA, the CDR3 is TGCAGTGCTAGAGATAATAGGGGGCAGGGGGCCAACGTCCTGACTTTC.

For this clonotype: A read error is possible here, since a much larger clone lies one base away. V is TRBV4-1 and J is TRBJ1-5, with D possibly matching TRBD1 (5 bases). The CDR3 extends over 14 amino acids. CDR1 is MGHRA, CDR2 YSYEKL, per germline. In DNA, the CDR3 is TGCGCCAGCAGCCAAGAACAGTTGAGACAGCCCCAGAATTTT. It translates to CASSQEQLRQPQNF.

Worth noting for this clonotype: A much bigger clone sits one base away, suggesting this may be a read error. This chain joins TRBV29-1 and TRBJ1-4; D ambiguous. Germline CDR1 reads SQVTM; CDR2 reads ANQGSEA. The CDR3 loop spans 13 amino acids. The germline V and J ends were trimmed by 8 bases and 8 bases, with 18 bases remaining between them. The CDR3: CSLNREREEKLFF. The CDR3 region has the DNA TGCAGCCTTAACCGGGAAAGGGAGGAAAAACTGTTTTTT.

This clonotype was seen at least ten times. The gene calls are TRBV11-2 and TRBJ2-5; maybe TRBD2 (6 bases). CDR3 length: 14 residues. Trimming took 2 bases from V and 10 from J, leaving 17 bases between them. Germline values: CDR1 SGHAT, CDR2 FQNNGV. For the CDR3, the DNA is TGTGCCAGCAGCTTATTGTTACCCCCGGAGGGCCAGTACTTC. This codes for CASSLLLPPEGQYF.

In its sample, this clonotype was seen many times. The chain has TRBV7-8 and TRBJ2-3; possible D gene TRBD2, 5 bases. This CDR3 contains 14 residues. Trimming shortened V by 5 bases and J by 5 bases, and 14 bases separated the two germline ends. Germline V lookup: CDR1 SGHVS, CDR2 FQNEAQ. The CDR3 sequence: CASSRRARVDTQYF. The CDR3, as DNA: TGTGCCAGCAGCCGGCGGGCCCGGGTAGATACGCAGTATTTT.

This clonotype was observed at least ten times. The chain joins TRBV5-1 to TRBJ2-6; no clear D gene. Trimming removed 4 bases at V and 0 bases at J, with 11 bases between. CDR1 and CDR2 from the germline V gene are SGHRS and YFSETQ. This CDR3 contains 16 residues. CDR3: CASSTRSGSGANVLTF. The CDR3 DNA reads TGCGCCAGCAGCACCAGATCAGGCTCTGGGGCCAACGTCCTGACTTTC.

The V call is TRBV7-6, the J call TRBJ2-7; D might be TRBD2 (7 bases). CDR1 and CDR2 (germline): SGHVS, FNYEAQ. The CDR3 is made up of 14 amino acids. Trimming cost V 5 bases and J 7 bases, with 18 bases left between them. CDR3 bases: TGTGCCAGCAGCCTAGGGGGGGGACGGAAAGAGCAGTACGTC. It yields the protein CASSLGGGRKEQYV.

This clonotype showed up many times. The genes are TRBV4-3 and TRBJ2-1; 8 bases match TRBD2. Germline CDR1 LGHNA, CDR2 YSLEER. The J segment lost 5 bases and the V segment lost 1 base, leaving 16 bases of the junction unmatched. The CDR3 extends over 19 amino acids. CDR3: CASSQGIRWRGDPNNEQFF. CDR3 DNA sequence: TGCGCCAGCAGCCAAGGCATTCGGTGGCGGGGGGACCCTAACAATGAGCAGTTCTTC.